Below, 17 T cell receptor beta chains from the same sample are listed, as sequenced in a study of blood T cell repertoires in COVID-19. Data came from immunoSEQ multiplex PCR; TCRdb stores just in-frame clones and leaves some out. The data hold about 150,000 clones, with over 65% observed a single time. Sequencing was carried out using peripheral blood. Receptors were obtained from an older man with acute or convalescent COVID-19.

The chain combines TRBV7-9 with TRBJ1-3; D is unclear. V gave up 3 bases and J gave up 8 bases, with 5 bases separating them. The germline V gene has CDR1 SEHNR and CDR2 FQNEAQ (reference sequence). This CDR3 is built from 11 residues. The CDR3 region is CASSLPDTIYF. The CDR3 region has the DNA TGTGCCAGCAGCTTGCCGGACACCATATATTTT.

The chain links TRBV6-5 to TRBJ2-2, with D unresolved. V was cut by 7 bases and J by 4 bases, with 10 bases left in between. Germline CDR1 is MNHEY and CDR2 is SVGAGI. This CDR3 has 13 amino acids. Written as DNA, the CDR3 is TGTGCCAGCACTGGGTCAGGCACCGGGGAGCTGTTTTTT. This translates into CASTGSGTGELFF.

The V gene is TRBV27, the J gene TRBJ2-1; possibly TRBD2 for D (5 bases). In germline, CDR1 is MNHEY, CDR2 SMNVEV (reference sequence). The V and J ends lost 6 bases and 7 bases respectively, with 19 bases between them. The CDR3 spans 15 residues. CDR3 nucleotide sequence: TGTGCCAGCAGGGAGGTGGGTAGGGTGGGGAATGAGCAGTTCTTC. Its protein product is CASREVGRVGNEQFF.

The chain recombines TRBV30 with TRBJ1-3; 7 nucleotides align to TRBD1. The CDR3 length is 14 residues. V was pared by 4 bases and J by 4 bases, with 7 bases of the junction left unmatched. CDR1 and CDR2 from the germline V gene are GTSNPN and SVGIG (reference sequence). CDR3 residues: CAWKAGGTGNTIYF. The CDR3 coding sequence is TGTGCCTGGAAGGCAGGGGGTACAGGAAACACCATATATTTT. The full variable domain, rest sourced from reference TRBV30 and TRBJ1-3, is SQTIHQWPATLVQPVGSPLSLECTVEGTSNPNLYWYRQAAGRGLQLLFYSVGIGQISSEVPQNLSASRPQDRQFILSSKKLLLSDSGFYLCAWKAGGTGNTIYFGEGSWLTVV.

With respect to this clone: The identical CDR3 is also encoded by other nucleotide sequences in the sample. The chain joins TRBV6-5 to TRBJ2-7, with TRBD2 as a possible D gene (6 bases). Germline V gene sequence: CDR1 MNHEY, CDR2 SVGAGI. The ends were cut back, 0 bases at V and 0 bases at J, with 9 bases in the middle. The CDR3 length is 15 residues. CDR3: CASSYSSGSSYEQYF. In DNA form, the CDR3 reads TGTGCCAGCAGTTACTCTAGCGGCAGCTCCTACGAGCAGTACTTC.

This chain uses TRBV7-9 with TRBJ2-3; 9 bases fit TRBD1. This CDR3 contains 16 residues. V trimming: 5 bases; J trimming: 5 bases; junction bases outside the gene matches: 11. Germline V gives CDR1 SEHNR, CDR2 FQNEAQ (reference sequence). In DNA, the CDR3 is TGTGCCAGCAGCCGTGATTCGACAGGGGGGGGAGATACGCAGTATTTT. Protein: CASSRDSTGGGDTQYF.

The V gene is TRBV10-3, the J gene TRBJ2-7; D perhaps matches TRBD2 (5 bases). The germline CDR1 and CDR2 sequences are ENHRY and SYGVKD. V was cut by 3 bases and J by 0 bases, with 12 bases left in between. The CDR3 totals 15 residues. The CDR3 sequence: CAISDGEGSSYEQYF. CDR3 in DNA: TGTGCCATCAGTGACGGTGAAGGGAGCTCCTACGAGCAGTACTTC.

This clone was counted between two and nine times. The chain recombines TRBV5-1 with TRBJ2-3, with D unresolved. From germline, CDR1 is SGHRS and CDR2 YFSETQ. The length of the CDR3 is 15 residues. The V end lost 0 bases, the J end lost 0 bases, and 8 bases lay between the germline ends. The CDR3 loop is CASSLGQTSTDTQYF. In nucleotides, the CDR3 is TGCGCCAGCAGCTTGGGGCAGACTAGCACAGATACGCAGTATTTT. The full variable domain, in which reference TRBV5-1 and TRBJ2-3 provide the parts outside the CDR3, is KAGVTQTPRYLIKTRGQQVTLSCSPISGHRSVSWYQQTPGQGLQFLFEYFSETQRNKGNFPGRFSGRQFSNSRSEMNVSTLELGDSALYLCASSLGQTSTDTQYFGPGTRLTVL.

Concerning this clone: Other nucleotide sequences from this sample produce the same CDR3. This rearrangement joins TRBV9 to TRBJ1-5; D possibly corresponds to TRBD1 (5 bases). The CDR3 spans 15 residues. Germline CDR1 reads SGDLS; CDR2 reads YYNGEE. Trimming removed 0 bases at V and 2 bases at J, with 9 bases between. The CDR3: CASSVGGLGNQPQHF. The CDR3, as DNA: TGTGCCAGCAGCGTAGGGGGCTTGGGCAATCAGCCCCAGCATTTT.

CDR3 nucleotides: TGTGCCAGCCGCACTAGCGGGAGTACAGATACGCAGTATTTT. Protein: CASRTSGSTDTQYF. The rearrangement links TRBV18 to TRBJ2-3; 11 nucleotides agree with TRBD2. CDR1 is KGHSH, CDR2 LQKENI, per germline. The trim removed 8 bases at V and 3 bases at J, leaving 4 bases unmatched. The CDR3 is 14 amino acids.

The chain has TRBV19 and TRBJ2-1; 11 positions match TRBD2. Germline trimming cut 6 bases from V and 0 bases from J; bases unmatched to any gene: 4. The length of the CDR3 is 16 residues. Germline loops: CDR1 LNHDA, CDR2 SQIVND (reference sequence). CDR3 loop: CASSRTSGSSYNEQFF. In DNA, the CDR3 is TGTGCCAGTAGCCGAACTAGCGGGAGCTCCTACAATGAGCAGTTCTTC. Combining the CDR3 with reference TRBV19 and TRBJ2-1 gives the whole variable domain DGGITQSPKYLFRKEGQNVTLSCEQNLNHDAMYWYRQDPGQGLRLIYYSQIVNDFQKGDIAEGYSVSREKKESFPLTVTSAQKNPTAFYLCASSRTSGSSYNEQFFGPGTRLTVL.

The chain joins TRBV5-4 to TRBJ2-3; a weak D match, TRBD2 (5 bases). V lost 5 bases, J lost 2 bases, and 21 bases lay in between. CDR1 is SGHNT and CDR2 is YYREEE in the germline V gene (reference sequence). The CDR3 sequence is 17 residues long. The DNA for the CDR3 is TGTGCCAGCAGTATGGGGAATCGGGGAGCCGACACAGATACGCAGTATTTT. Translating it yields CASSMGNRGADTDTQYF.

This clone came up once. This rearrangement joins TRBV28 to TRBJ2-3, with 10 bases fitting TRBD2. Germline V gene data show CDR1 as MDHEN and CDR2 as SYDVKM. This CDR3 comprises 16 residues. The ends lost 6 bases at V and 3 bases at J; junction bases unmatched: 9. The CDR3 DNA reads TGTGCCAGCAGCACATTCACTAGCGGGAAAACAGATACGCAGTATTTT. Protein product: CASSTFTSGKTDTQYF.

J is TRBJ2-5 and V is TRBV6-5; 7 nucleotides align to TRBD1. Germline loops: CDR1 MNHEY, CDR2 SVGAGI. The CDR3 length is 14 residues. With V trimmed by 7 bases and J by 5 bases, 10 bases remained unmatched. The CDR3 sequence: CASKRDRARETQYF. In nucleotides, the CDR3 is TGTGCCAGCAAACGAGACAGGGCCCGGGAGACCCAGTACTTC.

The chain is built from TRBV11-1 and TRBJ2-5, with 7 bases identical to TRBD1. The germline gives CDR1 SGHAT, CDR2 FQDESV (reference sequence). Unmatched junction bases numbered 11, after V lost 5 bases and J lost 5 bases. This CDR3 region has 15 residues. The CDR3 DNA follows: TGTGCCAGCAGCACCCGCAGGGGGTGGACGGAGACCCAGTACTTC. It yields the protein CASSTRRGWTETQYF.

This rearrangement joins TRBV25-1 to TRBJ2-3; a weak D match, TRBD1 (6 bases). Germline CDR1 and CDR2: MGHDK and SYGVNS. V lost 5 bases and J 1 base, leaving 22 bases between the germline ends. The length of the CDR3 is 18 residues. The CDR3 protein is CASSTEGGGSAGTDTQYF. CDR3 in DNA: TGTGCCAGCAGTACCGAGGGTGGGGGCTCAGCTGGCACAGATACGCAGTATTTT.

This rearrangement joins TRBV24-1 to TRBJ2-1; D might be TRBD2 (5 bases). CDR3 size: 15 residues. V lost 3 bases to trimming and J lost 3 bases, with 11 bases between them. The germline CDR1 and CDR2 sequences are KGHDR and SFDVKD. The CDR3 reads CATSDESGSYNEQFF. The CDR3 nucleotides are TGTGCCACCAGTGATGAGTCTGGGAGCTACAATGAGCAGTTCTTC.